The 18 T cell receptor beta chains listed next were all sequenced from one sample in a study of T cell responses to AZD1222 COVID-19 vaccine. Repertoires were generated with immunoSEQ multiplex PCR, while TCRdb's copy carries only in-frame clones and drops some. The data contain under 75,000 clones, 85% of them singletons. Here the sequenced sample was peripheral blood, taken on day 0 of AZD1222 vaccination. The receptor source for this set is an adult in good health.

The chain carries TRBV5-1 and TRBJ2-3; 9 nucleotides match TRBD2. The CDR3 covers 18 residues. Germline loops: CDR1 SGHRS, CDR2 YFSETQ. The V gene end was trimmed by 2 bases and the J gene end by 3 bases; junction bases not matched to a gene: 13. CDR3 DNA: TGCGCCAGCAGCTTAGGGGTGATTAGCGGGAGAAGGACAGATACGCAGTATTTT. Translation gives CASSLGVISGRRTDTQYF.

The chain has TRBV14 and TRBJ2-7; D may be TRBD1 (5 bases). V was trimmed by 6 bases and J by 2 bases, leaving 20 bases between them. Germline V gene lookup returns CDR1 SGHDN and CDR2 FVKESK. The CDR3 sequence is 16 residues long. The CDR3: CASSRTVGDSTYEQYF. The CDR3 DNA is TGTGCCAGCAGTCGTACCGTAGGGGATTCAACCTACGAGCAGTACTTC.

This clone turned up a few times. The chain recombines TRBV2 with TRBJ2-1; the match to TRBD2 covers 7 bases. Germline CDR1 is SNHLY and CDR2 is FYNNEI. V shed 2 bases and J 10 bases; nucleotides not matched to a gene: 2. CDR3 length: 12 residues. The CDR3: CASSETRGEQFF. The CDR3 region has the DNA TGTGCCAGCAGTGAAACGCGGGGGGAGCAGTTCTTC.

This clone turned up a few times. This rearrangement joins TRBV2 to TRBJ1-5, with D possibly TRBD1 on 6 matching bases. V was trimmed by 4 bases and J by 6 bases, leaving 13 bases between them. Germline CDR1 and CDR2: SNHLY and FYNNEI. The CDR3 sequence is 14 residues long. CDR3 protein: CASSGGRIFQPQHF. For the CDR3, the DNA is TGTGCCAGCAGTGGGGGGCGGATCTTTCAGCCCCAGCATTTT.

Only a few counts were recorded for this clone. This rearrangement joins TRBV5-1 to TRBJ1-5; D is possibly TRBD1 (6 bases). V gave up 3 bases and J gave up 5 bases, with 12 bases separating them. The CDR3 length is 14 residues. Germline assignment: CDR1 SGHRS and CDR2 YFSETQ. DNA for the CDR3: TGCGCCAGCAGCTCGGGGGGGGCAGATCAGCCCCAGCATTTT. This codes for CASSSGGADQPQHF.

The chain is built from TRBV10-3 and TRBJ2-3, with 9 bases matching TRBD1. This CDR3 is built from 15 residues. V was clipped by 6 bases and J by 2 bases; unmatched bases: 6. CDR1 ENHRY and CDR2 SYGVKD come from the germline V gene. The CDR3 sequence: CAISTGQGTTDTQYF. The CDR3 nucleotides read TGTGCCATCAGCACAGGACAGGGGACCACAGATACGCAGTATTTT.

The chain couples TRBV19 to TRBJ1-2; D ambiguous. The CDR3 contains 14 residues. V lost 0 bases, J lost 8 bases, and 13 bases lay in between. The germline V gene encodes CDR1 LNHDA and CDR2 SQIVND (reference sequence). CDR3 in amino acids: CASSIDSLGGGYTF. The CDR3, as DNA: TGTGCCAGTAGTATAGATTCTCTTGGAGGGGGCTACACCTTC.

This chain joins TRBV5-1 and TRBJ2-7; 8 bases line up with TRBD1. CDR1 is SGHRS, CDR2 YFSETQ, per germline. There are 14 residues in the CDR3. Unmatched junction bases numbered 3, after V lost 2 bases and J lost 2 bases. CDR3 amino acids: CASSFGQGTYEQYF. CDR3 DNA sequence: TGCGCCAGCAGCTTTGGACAGGGAACCTACGAGCAGTACTTC.

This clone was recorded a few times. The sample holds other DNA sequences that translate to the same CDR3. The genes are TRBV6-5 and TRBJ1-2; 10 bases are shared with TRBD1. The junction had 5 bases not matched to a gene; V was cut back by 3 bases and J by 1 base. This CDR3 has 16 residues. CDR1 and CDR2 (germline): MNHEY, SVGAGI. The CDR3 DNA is TGTGCCAGCAGTTATATAAGGACAGGGGGTAACTATGGCTACACCTTC. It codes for CASSYIRTGGNYGYTF.

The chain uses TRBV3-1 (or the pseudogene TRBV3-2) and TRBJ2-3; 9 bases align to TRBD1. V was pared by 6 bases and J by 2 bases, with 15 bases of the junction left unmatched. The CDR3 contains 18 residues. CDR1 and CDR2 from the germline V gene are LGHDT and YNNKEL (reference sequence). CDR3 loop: CASRDRGGLVILTDTQYF. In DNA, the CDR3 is TGTGCCAGCAGGGACAGGGGTGGTCTAGTCATACTCACAGATACGCAGTATTTT.

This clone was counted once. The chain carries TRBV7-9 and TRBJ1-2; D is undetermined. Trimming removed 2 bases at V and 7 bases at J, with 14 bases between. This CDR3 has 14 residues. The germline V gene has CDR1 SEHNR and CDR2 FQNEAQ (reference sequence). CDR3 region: CASSLMLAGVGYTF. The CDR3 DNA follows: TGTGCCAGCAGCTTAATGTTAGCCGGTGTTGGCTACACCTTC.

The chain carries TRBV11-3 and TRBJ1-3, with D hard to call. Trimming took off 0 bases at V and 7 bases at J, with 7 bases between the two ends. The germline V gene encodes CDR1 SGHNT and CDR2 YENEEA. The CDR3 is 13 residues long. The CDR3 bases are TGTGCCAGCAGCTTAGATTACCGGAACACCATATATTTT. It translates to CASSLDYRNTIYF.

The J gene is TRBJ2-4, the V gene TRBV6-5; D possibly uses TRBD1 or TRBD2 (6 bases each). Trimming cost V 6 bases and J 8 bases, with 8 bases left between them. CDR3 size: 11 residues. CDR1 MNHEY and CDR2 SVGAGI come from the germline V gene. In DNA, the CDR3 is TGTGCCAGCAGGAGGGGGGACATTCAGTACTTC. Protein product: CASRRGDIQYF.

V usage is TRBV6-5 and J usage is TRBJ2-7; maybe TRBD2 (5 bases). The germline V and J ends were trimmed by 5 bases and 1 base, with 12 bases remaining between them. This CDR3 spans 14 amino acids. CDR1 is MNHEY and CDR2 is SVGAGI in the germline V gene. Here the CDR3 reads CASSTTGWSYEQYF. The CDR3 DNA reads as TGTGCCAGCAGTACCACGGGGTGGTCCTACGAGCAGTACTTC.

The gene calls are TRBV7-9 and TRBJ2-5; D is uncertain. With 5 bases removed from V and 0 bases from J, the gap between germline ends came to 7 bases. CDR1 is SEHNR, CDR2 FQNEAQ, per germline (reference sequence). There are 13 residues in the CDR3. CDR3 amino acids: CASSVRNQETQYF. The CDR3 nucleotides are TGTGCCAGCAGCGTCAGGAACCAAGAGACCCAGTACTTC.

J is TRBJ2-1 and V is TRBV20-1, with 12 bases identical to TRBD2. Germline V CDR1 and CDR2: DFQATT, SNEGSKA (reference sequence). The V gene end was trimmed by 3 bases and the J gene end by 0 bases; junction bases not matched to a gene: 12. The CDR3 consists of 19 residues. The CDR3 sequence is CSASSLPGLAGHSYNEQFF. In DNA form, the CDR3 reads TGCAGTGCTAGTTCCCTCCCGGGACTAGCGGGCCACTCCTACAATGAGCAGTTCTTC.

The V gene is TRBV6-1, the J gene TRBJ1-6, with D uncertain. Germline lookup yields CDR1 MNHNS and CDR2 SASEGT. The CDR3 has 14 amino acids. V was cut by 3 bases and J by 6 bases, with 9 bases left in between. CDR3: CASSDGGSNSPLHF. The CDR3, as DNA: TGTGCCAGCAGTGACGGAGGGTCTAATTCACCCCTCCACTTT.

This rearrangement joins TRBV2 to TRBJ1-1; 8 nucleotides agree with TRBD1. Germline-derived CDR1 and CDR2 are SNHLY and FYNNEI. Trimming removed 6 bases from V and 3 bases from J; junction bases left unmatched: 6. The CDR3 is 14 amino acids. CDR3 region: CASRDRGAHTEAFF. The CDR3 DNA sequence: TGTGCCAGCAGAGACAGGGGCGCCCACACTGAAGCTTTCTTT. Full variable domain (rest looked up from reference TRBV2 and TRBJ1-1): EPEVTQTPSHQVTQMGQEVILRCVPISNHLYFYWYRQILGQKVEFLVSFYNNEISEKSEIFDDQFSVERPDGSNFTLKIRSTKLEDSAMYFCASRDRGAHTEAFFGQGTRLTVV.